The 19 T cell receptor beta chains below come from one sample, sequenced in a study of blood T cell repertoires in COVID-19. Data came from immunoSEQ multiplex PCR; TCRdb stores just in-frame clones and leaves some out. The table records under 95,000 clones, 70% to 85% of them present only once. Material for sequencing was peripheral blood. Receptor source: a man between 60 and 75 years old with active or convalescent COVID-19.

The rearrangement joins TRBV5-8 to TRBJ1-1; D is possibly TRBD1 (5 bases). The CDR3 runs to 16 residues. Per germline, CDR1 SGHTS and CDR2 YDEGEE. The V end was cut by 0 bases, the J end by 1 base, with 13 bases between. CDR3 sequence (DNA): TGTGCCAGCAGCTTGGGACAGAGAACACGGAACACTGAAGCTTTCTTT. This gives the protein CASSLGQRTRNTEAFF.

The V call is TRBV7-9, the J call TRBJ2-5, with 7 bases aligning to TRBD1. This CDR3 is 15 amino acids long. V lost 5 bases and J lost 5; bases outside the gene matches: 11. In germline, CDR1 is SEHNR, CDR2 FQNEAQ (reference sequence). Written as DNA, the CDR3 is TGTGCCAGCAGCCAAAACGGACAGGATGGCGAGACCCAGTACTTC. This gives the protein CASSQNGQDGETQYF.

CDR3 in DNA: TGTGCCAGCAGCCAAGAAGCCGTCCTCTCTGGAAACACCATATATTTT. It is translated as CASSQEAVLSGNTIYF. This chain joins TRBV4-2 and TRBJ1-3, with D uncertain. Germline-derived CDR1 and CDR2 are LGHNA and YNFKEQ. The CDR3 consists of 16 residues. With 0 bases removed from V and 0 bases from J, the gap between germline ends came to 9 bases.

CDR3: CASSQDLEDYNSPLHF. Here the CDR3 DNA reads TGTGCCAGCAGCCAAGATTTGGAGGACTATAATTCACCCCTCCACTTT. This chain links TRBV3-1 (or the pseudogene TRBV3-2) with TRBJ1-6; unclear D gene. V lost 0 bases, J lost 3 bases, and 9 bases lay in between. Per germline, CDR1 LGHDT and CDR2 YNNKEL (reference sequence). The CDR3 extends over 16 amino acids.

This clone was seen a handful of times. This rearrangement joins TRBV5-5 to TRBJ1-1; TRBD1 matches at 8 bases. Germline-derived CDR1 and CDR2 are SGHKS and YYEKEE (reference sequence). This CDR3 region has 14 residues. V was clipped by 5 bases and J by 5 bases; unmatched bases: 8. Here the CDR3 reads CASRLTGGGTEAFF. In nucleotides, the CDR3 is TGTGCCAGCAGACTCACAGGGGGTGGAACTGAAGCTTTCTTT. The full variable domain, with the rest looked up from reference TRBV5-5 and TRBJ1-1, is DAGVTQSPTHLIKTRGQQVTLRCSPISGHKSVSWYQQVLGQGPQFIFQYYEKEERGRGNFPDRFSARQFPNYSSELNVNALLLGDSALYLCASRLTGGGTEAFFGQGTRLTVV.

The chain uses TRBV5-6 and TRBJ2-7; 7 nucleotides line up with TRBD2. V lost 0 bases and J lost 4; bases outside the gene matches: 7. Germline V gene sequence: CDR1 SGHDT, CDR2 YYEEEE. The CDR3 length is 15 residues. CDR3 in amino acids: CASSLDPTSLYEQYF. CDR3 sequence (DNA): TGTGCCAGCAGCTTGGATCCGACTAGCCTGTACGAGCAGTACTTC.

This clone was observed once. The DNA for the CDR3 is TGCGCCAGCAGCTTGGGGGACAGGGCGACGGCTTTCTTT. Translated: CASSLGDRATAFF. The chain employs TRBV5-1 and TRBJ1-1, with 9 bases that match TRBD1. Unmatched junction bases numbered 5, after V lost 0 bases and J lost 11 bases. Germline CDR1 SGHRS, CDR2 YFSETQ. This CDR3 comprises 13 residues.

The DNA for the CDR3 is TGTGCCAGCAGCCAAGGTACAGGACAGGGGGACGATGGCTACACCTTC. Its protein is CASSQGTGQGDDGYTF. V gene TRBV4-2 combines with J gene TRBJ1-2, with TRBD1 matching 10 bases. The CDR3 is 16 amino acids. The trim removed 1 base at V and 6 bases at J, leaving 8 bases unmatched. Germline V gene data show CDR1 as LGHNA and CDR2 as YNFKEQ.

The chain is built from TRBV5-6 and TRBJ1-1; possibly TRBD1 for D (6 bases). V lost 3 bases, J lost 2 bases, and 23 bases lay in between. In germline, CDR1 is SGHDT, CDR2 YYEEEE. The CDR3 has 18 residues. Here the CDR3 reads CASSWTNRESAINTEAFF. CDR3 sequence (DNA): TGTGCCAGCAGCTGGACGAACAGGGAGTCGGCGATAAACACTGAAGCTTTCTTT.

This chain's CDR3 is CATSDLDYSTTDTQYF. The CDR3 DNA reads TGTGCCACCAGTGATTTGGATTACTCTACCACAGATACGCAGTATTTT. This sequence joins TRBV24-1 and TRBJ2-3; D gene uncertain. There are 16 residues in the CDR3. Trimming shortened V by 0 bases and J by 2 bases, and 11 bases separated the two germline ends. Germline values: CDR1 KGHDR, CDR2 SFDVKD.

The genes are TRBV27 and TRBJ2-7; 8 nucleotides agree with TRBD2. Germline loops: CDR1 MNHEY, CDR2 SMNVEV (reference sequence). The CDR3 runs 17 residues. V trimming: 4 bases; J trimming: 0 bases; junction bases outside the gene matches: 11. CDR3 in DNA: TGTGCCAGCAGTTCCACCCACCGGGGGGGGTCCTCCTACGAGCAGTACTTC. Translating gives CASSSTHRGGSSYEQYF.

This clone was recorded once. This rearrangement joins TRBV9 to TRBJ2-5, with D hard to call. The CDR3 sequence is 14 residues long. Germline loops: CDR1 SGDLS, CDR2 YYNGEE. The ends were cut back, 3 bases at V and 2 bases at J, with 11 bases in the middle. As DNA, the CDR3 is TGTGCCAGCAGCGCGACTGGAACTCAAGAGACCCAGTACTTC. As protein: CASSATGTQETQYF.

V usage is TRBV19 and J usage is TRBJ1-1, with TRBD1 matching 9 bases. Per the germline V gene, CDR1 is LNHDA and CDR2 is SQIVND (reference sequence). This CDR3 has 15 amino acids. V trimming: 1 base; J trimming: 4 bases; junction bases outside the gene matches: 4. The CDR3 bases are TGTGCCAGTAGTATAGGTACAGGGGGCATCACTGAAGCTTTCTTT. Protein product: CASSIGTGGITEAFF.

This clone was counted only a few times. This chain uses TRBV7-2 with TRBJ2-1, with a possible D match to TRBD2 (6 bases). CDR1 is SGHTA and CDR2 is FQGNSA in the germline V gene. The CDR3 consists of 16 residues. V dropped 3 bases and J dropped 6 bases, with 18 bases sitting between them. CDR3 region: CASSFWIARELNEQFF. CDR3 in DNA: TGTGCCAGCAGCTTTTGGATAGCTCGGGAGCTCAATGAGCAGTTCTTC.

The V call is TRBV7-9, the J call TRBJ1-5; maybe TRBD1 (6 bases). CDR3 length: 15 amino acids. Germline V gene lookup returns CDR1 SEHNR and CDR2 FQNEAQ (reference sequence). Trimming cost V 5 bases and J 4 bases, with 15 bases left between them. CDR3 nucleotide sequence: TGTGCCAGCAGCCTACAGGGTTCGGAGAATCAGCCCCAGCATTTT. Translated: CASSLQGSENQPQHF.

This clone has just one count. This chain uses TRBV7-6 with TRBJ2-3; 9 bases are shared with TRBD2. The CDR3 consists of 16 residues. CDR1 and CDR2 from the germline V gene are SGHVS and FNYEAQ. The ends lost 5 bases at V and 6 bases at J; junction bases unmatched: 12. CDR3 protein: CASSPRLADAADTQYF. The CDR3 DNA reads as TGTGCCAGCAGCCCAAGACTAGCGGACGCAGCGGATACGCAGTATTTT.

This chain connects TRBV9 to TRBJ2-7; D uncertain. Per germline, CDR1 SGDLS and CDR2 YYNGEE. Trimming left V 3 bases short and J 1 base short, with 17 bases between. The CDR3 runs 16 residues. The CDR3 nucleotides are TGTGCCAGCAGCGGAATCGGTACAGCAGGATCCTACGAGCAGTACTTC. Translated, it gives CASSGIGTAGSYEQYF.

The chain carries TRBV19 and TRBJ1-6; D remains ambiguous. Germline V lookup: CDR1 LNHDA, CDR2 SQIVND (reference sequence). This CDR3 has 13 amino acids. Trimming cost V 4 bases and J 7 bases, with 8 bases left between them. CDR3 DNA: TGTGCCAGTAGTACTCCAGGAAATTCACCCCTCCACTTT. Translating it yields CASSTPGNSPLHF.

The rearrangement links TRBV29-1 to TRBJ2-7, with TRBD1 matching 7 bases. The germline V gene has CDR1 SQVTM and CDR2 ANQGSEA. V shed 6 bases and J 5 bases; nucleotides not matched to a gene: 10. The CDR3 runs 13 residues. In DNA, the CDR3 is TGCAGCGTCCTCGACAGGGTTGCTAACGAGCAGTACTTC. Amino acid sequence: CSVLDRVANEQYF.